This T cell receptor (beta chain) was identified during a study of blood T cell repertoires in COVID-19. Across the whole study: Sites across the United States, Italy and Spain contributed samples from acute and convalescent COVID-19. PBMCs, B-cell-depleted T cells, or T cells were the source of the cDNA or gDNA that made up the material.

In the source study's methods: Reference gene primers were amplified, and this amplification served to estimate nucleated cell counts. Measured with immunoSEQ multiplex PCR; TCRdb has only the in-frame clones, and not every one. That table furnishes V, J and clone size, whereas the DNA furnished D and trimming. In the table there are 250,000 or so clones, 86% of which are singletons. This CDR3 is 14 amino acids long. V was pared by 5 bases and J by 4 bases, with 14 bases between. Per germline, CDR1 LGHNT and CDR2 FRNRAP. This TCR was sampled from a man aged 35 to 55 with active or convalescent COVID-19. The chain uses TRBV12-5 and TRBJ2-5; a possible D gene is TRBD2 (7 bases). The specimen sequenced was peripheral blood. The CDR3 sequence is CASGPRGGAETQYF. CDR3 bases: TGTGCTAGTGGTCCGAGGGGGGGCGCAGAGACCCAGTACTTC.